The clone carrying this T cell receptor (beta chain) has more than one count but fewer than ten. Germline CDR1 reads LNHNV; CDR2 reads YYDKDF (reference sequence). V gave up 0 bases and J gave up 2 bases, with 8 bases separating them. The CDR3 spans 15 residues. The data were obtained in a study of blood T cell repertoires in COVID-19. Across the study: Nucleic acid was either cDNA or gDNA, and it came from T cells, B-cell-depleted T cells, or PBMCs.

Per the original methods: Nucleated cell number was recorded as an estimate derived from reference gene primer amplification. The table came from immunoSEQ multiplex PCR; TCRdb's copy has only in-frame clones and leaves some out. That table furnishes V, J and clone size, whereas the DNA furnished D and trimming. The sample has roughly 380,000 clones, roughly 87% seen once. The receptor was derived from an older woman with COVID-19, enrolled during active disease. The chain couples TRBV15 to TRBJ1-3; possibly TRBD1 for D (6 bases). Sample: peripheral blood. CDR3 DNA: TGTGCCACCAGCAGAGATCCAGGGGCTGGAAACACCATATATTTT. Protein sequence: CATSRDPGAGNTIYF.